Each of the 7 T cell receptor beta chains below was sequenced from the same sample in a study of shared clonotypes between healthy human individuals. Here immunoSEQ multiplex PCR was the method, and the copy in TCRdb shows in-frame clones only, minus some. The profile shows about 960,000 clones, 70% to 85% of them singletons. The sequencing sample was made of memory CD4+ T cells sorted from blood. Subset of the sample: CD45RA-negative fraction. Source of these receptors: a man between 18 and 35 years old in good health.

The gene calls are TRBV23-1 and TRBJ2-2, with D tentatively TRBD1 (6 bases). TRBV23-1 is an ORF for which the function is uncertain. Trimming took off 0 bases at V and 6 bases at J, with 23 bases between the two ends. CDR3 length equals 19 residues. The CDR3 here is CASSQSAEYMAGVSGELFF. Written as DNA, the CDR3 is TGCGCCAGCAGTCAATCGGCGGAGTATATGGCAGGGGTCTCCGGGGAGCTGTTTTTT.

This chain joins TRBV7-6 and TRBJ1-4; D gene unclear. V was clipped by 1 base and J by 5 bases, with 8 bases between them. Germline assignment: CDR1 SGHVS and CDR2 FNYEAQ. This CDR3 is 14 amino acids long. In DNA, the CDR3 is TGTGCCAGCAGCTTAGGATCGTGGAATGAAAAACTGTTTTTT. It specifies CASSLGSWNEKLFF.

This clone was observed a handful of times. This chain connects TRBV20-1 to TRBJ1-2, with D tentatively TRBD1 (5 bases). Germline loops: CDR1 DFQATT, CDR2 SNEGSKA (reference sequence). Trimming took off 4 bases at V and 12 bases at J, with 6 bases between the two ends. The CDR3 runs to 8 residues. The CDR3 spells CSATGHTF. The CDR3 bases are TGCAGTGCTACGGGACACACCTTC.

This clone was counted at least ten times. In the same sample, other DNA sequences code for this CDR3. The chain links TRBV6-1 to TRBJ1-2; D remains unclear. The V gene lost 7 bases and the J gene lost 3 bases, with 9 bases spanning the gap. From germline, CDR1 is MNHNS and CDR2 SASEGT. The CDR3 consists of 12 residues. CDR3 coding DNA: TGTGCCAGCACGTGGGTAGACTATGGCTACACCTTC. Residues: CASTWVDYGYTF.

V gene TRBV30 combines with J gene TRBJ2-3; unclear D gene. The CDR3 is made up of 11 amino acids. CDR1 GTSNPN and CDR2 SVGIG come from the germline V gene (reference sequence). V was clipped by 3 bases and J by 5 bases, with 6 bases between them. CDR3 sequence (DNA): TGTGCCTGGAGATTTAAAGATACGCAGTATTTT. It is translated as CAWRFKDTQYF. The variable domain in full, with the rest retrieved from reference TRBV30 and TRBJ2-3, is SQTIHQWPATLVQPVGSPLSLECTVEGTSNPNLYWYRQAAGRGLQLLFYSVGIGQISSEVPQNLSASRPQDRQFILSSKKLLLSDSGFYLCAWRFKDTQYFGPGTRLTVL.

V usage is TRBV29-1 and J usage is TRBJ1-1, with 7 bases aligning to TRBD1. V lost 6 bases and J lost 2; bases outside the gene matches: 3. The CDR3 has 12 amino acids. Germline loops: CDR1 SQVTM, CDR2 ANQGSEA. For the CDR3, the DNA is TGCAGCGTACAAGGGGGCAACACTGAAGCTTTCTTT. Amino acid sequence: CSVQGGNTEAFF.

V usage is TRBV5-4 and J usage is TRBJ2-3; 11 bases are a match to TRBD2. CDR1 and CDR2 (germline): SGHNT, YYREEE (reference sequence). After removal of 1 base from V and 0 bases from J, the junction contained 7 bases not matched to a gene. This CDR3 spans 18 amino acids. The CDR3 nucleotides read TGTGCCAGCAGCTTGAAGACTAGCGGGGCCGCCAGCACAGATACGCAGTATTTT. This gives the protein CASSLKTSGAASTDTQYF.